Within the sample, the clone carrying this T cell receptor (beta chain) is medium-sized (0.01 to 0.1%). These data originate in a study of immune heterogeneity within non-small cell lung tumors. TCRs were amplified from about 560 ng gDNA of bulk tumor per sample. During surgery, several far-apart biopsies were obtained from every primary tumor. Surgery that was curative in intent was performed on patients with untreated, newly diagnosed non-small cell lung cancer. With 32 V and 13 J primers, multiplex PCR amplified the TCR beta CDR3. Via MiXCR, TCRdb re-called the multiplex PCR reads, giving one row per CDR3 protein. The sample has approximately 12,000 distinct CDR3 sequences, around a fifth seen once. Sequenced input: lung tumor tissue. The TCR was taken from a man aged 60-69 years with non-small cell lung cancer.

The CDR3 sequence is CASSPRQGVGQPQHF. Here the CDR3 DNA reads TGTGCCAGCAGTCCCCGACAGGGAGTCGGTCAGCCCCAGCATTTT. V and J are TRBV28 and TRBJ1-5, with 7 bases that match TRBD1. CDR1 and CDR2 (germline): MDHEN, SYDVKM. J lost 6 bases, V lost 5 bases, and 10 bases had no gene match. The CDR3 spans 15 residues.